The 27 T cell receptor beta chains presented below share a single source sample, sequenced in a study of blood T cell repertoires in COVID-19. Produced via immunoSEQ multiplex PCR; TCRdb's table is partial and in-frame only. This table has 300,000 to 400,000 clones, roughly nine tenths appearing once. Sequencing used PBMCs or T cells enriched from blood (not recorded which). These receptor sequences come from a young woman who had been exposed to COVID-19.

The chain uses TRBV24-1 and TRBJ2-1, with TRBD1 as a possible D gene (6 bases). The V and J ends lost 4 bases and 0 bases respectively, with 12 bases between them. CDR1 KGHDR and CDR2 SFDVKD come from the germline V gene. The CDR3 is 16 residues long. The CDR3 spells CATSDWTESSYNEQFF. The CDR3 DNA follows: TGTGCCACCAGTGACTGGACAGAGAGCTCCTACAATGAGCAGTTCTTC.

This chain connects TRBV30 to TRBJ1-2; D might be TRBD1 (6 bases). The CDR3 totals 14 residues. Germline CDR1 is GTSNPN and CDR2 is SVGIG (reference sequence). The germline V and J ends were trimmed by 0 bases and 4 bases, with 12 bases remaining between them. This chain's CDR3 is CAWSVLGRGYGYTF. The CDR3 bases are TGTGCCTGGAGTGTACTAGGCAGGGGCTATGGCTACACCTTC.

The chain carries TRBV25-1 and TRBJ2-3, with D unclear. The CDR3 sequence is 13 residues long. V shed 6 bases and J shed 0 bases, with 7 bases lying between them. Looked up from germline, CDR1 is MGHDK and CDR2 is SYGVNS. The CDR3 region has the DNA TGTGCCAGCAGGGCTTCAAGCACAGATACGCAGTATTTT. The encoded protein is CASRASSTDTQYF. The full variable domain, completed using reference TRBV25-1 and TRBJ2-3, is EADIYQTPRYLVIGTGKKITLECSQTMGHDKMYWYQQDPGMELHLIHYSYGVNSTEKGDLSSESTVSRIRTEHFPLTLESARPSHTSQYLCASRASSTDTQYFGPGTRLTVL.

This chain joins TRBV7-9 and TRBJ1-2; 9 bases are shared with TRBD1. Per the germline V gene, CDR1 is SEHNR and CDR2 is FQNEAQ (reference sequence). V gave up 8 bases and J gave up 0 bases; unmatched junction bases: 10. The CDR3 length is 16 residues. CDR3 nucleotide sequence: TGTGCCAGCCTTGACCCGGGGACAGGGCCTAACTATGGCTACACCTTC. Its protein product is CASLDPGTGPNYGYTF.

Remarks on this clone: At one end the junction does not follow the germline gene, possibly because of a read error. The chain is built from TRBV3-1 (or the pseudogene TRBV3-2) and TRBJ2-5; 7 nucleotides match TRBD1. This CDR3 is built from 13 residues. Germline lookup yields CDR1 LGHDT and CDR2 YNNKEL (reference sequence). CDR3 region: CASSQGLRGQRDF. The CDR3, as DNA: TGTGCCAGCAGCCAAGGTTTGAGGGGACAGAGGGACTTC.

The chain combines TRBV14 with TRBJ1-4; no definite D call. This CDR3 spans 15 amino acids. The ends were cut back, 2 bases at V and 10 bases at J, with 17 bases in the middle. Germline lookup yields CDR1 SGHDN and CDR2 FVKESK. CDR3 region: CASSQIRHPLGKLFF. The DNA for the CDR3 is TGTGCCAGCAGCCAAATTAGACACCCTCTTGGAAAACTGTTTTTT.

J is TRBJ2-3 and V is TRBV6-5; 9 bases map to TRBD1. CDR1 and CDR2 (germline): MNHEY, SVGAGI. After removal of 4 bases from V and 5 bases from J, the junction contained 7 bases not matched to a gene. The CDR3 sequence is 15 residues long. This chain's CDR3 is CASSSRDRDQDTQYF. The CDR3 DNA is TGTGCCAGCAGTTCCCGGGACAGGGATCAAGATACGCAGTATTTT.

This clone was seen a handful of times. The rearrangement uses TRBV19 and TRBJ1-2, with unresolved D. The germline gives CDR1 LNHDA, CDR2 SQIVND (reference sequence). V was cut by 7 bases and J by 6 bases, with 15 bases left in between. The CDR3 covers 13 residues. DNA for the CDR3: TGTGCCAGTACCACACCTTTTGTGGATGGCTACACCTTC. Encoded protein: CASTTPFVDGYTF.

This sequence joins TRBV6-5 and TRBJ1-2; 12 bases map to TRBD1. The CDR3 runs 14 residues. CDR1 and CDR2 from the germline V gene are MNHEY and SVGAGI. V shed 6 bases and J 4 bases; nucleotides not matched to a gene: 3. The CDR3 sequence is CASRGTGGAYGYTF. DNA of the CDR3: TGTGCCAGCAGAGGGACAGGGGGCGCCTATGGCTACACCTTC.

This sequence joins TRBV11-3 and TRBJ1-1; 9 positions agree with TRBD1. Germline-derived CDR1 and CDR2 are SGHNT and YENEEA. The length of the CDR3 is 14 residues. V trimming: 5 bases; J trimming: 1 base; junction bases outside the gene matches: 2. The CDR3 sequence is CASSQTGGNTEAFF. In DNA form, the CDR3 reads TGTGCCAGCAGCCAGACAGGGGGGAACACTGAAGCTTTCTTT.

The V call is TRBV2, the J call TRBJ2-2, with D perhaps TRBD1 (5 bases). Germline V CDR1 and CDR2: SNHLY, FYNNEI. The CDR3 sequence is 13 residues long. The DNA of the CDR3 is TGTAGCAGTGGGGCGGAGAACACCGGGGAGCTGTTTTTT. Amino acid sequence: CSSGAENTGELFF.

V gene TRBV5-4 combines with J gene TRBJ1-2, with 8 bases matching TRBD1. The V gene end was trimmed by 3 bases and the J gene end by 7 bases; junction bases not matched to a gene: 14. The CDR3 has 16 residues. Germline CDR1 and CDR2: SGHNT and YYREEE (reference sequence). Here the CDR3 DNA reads TGTGCCAGCAGCTATCGAGGACAGGGCGGTCTTCCTGGCTACACCTTC. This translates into CASSYRGQGGLPGYTF.

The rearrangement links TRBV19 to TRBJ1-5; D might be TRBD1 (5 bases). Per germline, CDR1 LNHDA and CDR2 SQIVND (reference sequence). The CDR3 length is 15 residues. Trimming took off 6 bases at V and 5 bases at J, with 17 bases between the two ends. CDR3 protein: CASSPWGEWDQPQHF. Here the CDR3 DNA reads TGTGCCAGTAGCCCCTGGGGGGAGTGGGATCAGCCCCAGCATTTT.

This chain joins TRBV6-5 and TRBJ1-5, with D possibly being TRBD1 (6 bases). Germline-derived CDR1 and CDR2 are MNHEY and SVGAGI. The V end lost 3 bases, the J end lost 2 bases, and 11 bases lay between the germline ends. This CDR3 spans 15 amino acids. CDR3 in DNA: TGTGCCAGCAGTTATTACAGGGATGGCAATCAGCCCCAGCATTTT. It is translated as CASSYYRDGNQPQHF.

DNA for the CDR3: TGTGCCAGTAGTATCCGCCGGATTACTAGCGGGAGCACAGATACGCAGTATTTT. Translated: CASSIRRITSGSTDTQYF. V is TRBV19 and J is TRBJ2-3, with 9 bases matching TRBD2. Germline values: CDR1 LNHDA, CDR2 SQIVND (reference sequence). Trimming took 3 bases from V and 0 from J; bases not matched to a gene: 10. This CDR3 is 18 amino acids long.

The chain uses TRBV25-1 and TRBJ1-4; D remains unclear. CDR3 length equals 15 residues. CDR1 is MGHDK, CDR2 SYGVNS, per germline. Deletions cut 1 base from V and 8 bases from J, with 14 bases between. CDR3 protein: CASSESMVMEEKLFF. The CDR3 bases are TGTGCCAGCAGTGAATCCATGGTCATGGAGGAAAAACTGTTTTTT.

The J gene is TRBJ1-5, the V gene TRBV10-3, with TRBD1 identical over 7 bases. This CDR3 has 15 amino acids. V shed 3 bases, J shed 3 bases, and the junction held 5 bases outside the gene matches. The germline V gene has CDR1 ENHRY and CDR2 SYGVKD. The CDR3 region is CAISDFDRANQPQHF. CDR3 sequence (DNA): TGTGCCATCAGTGATTTTGACAGGGCCAATCAGCCCCAGCATTTT.

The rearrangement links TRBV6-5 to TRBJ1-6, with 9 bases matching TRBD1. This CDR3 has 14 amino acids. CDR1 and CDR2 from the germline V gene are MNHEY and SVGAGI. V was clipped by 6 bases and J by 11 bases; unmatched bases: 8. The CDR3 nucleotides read TGTGCCAGCAGCGGACAGGGGCCGGGGCCACCCCTCCACTTT. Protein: CASSGQGPGPPLHF.

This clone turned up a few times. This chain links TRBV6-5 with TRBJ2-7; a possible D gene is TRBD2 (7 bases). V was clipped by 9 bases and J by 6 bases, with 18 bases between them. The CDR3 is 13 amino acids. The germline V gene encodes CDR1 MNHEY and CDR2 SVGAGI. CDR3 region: CASRGGAYSEQYF. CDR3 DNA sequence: TGTGCCAGTAGAGGGGGGGCATATAGCGAGCAGTACTTC.

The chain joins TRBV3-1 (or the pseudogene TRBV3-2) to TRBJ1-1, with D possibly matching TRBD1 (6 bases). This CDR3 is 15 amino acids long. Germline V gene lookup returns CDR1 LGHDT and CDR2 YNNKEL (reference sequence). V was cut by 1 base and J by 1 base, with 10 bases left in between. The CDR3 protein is CASSQVQGWNTEAFF. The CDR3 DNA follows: TGTGCCAGCAGCCAAGTACAGGGCTGGAACACTGAAGCTTTCTTT.

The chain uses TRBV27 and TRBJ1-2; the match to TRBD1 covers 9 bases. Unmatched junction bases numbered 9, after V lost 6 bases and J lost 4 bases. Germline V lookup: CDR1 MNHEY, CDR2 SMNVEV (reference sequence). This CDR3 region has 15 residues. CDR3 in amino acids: CASRTGTGGPYGYTF. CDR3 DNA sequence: TGTGCCAGCAGAACGGGTACAGGGGGCCCCTATGGCTACACCTTC.

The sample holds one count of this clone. The chain's CDR3 is CASSQSRRGRSSYNSPLHF. Written as DNA, the CDR3 is TGTGCCAGCAGCCAATCGAGGAGGGGCCGGAGCTCCTATAATTCACCCCTCCACTTT. The chain couples TRBV16 to TRBJ1-6; the D gene is possibly TRBD1 (5 bases). This CDR3 is built from 19 residues. Per germline, CDR1 KGHSY and CDR2 FQNENV. Trimming left V 0 bases short and J 0 bases short, with 15 bases between.

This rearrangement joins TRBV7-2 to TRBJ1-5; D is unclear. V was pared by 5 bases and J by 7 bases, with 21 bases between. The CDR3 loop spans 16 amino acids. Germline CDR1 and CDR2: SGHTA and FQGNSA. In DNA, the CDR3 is TGTGCCAGCAGCCCGCTGGTGTGGGGAGATGGACAGCCCCAGCATTTT. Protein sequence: CASSPLVWGDGQPQHF.

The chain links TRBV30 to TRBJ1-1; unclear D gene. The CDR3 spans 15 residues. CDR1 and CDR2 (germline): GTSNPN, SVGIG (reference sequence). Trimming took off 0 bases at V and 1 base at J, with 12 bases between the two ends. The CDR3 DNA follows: TGTGCCTGGAGTGTGCCGGGTCCCCCGAACACTGAAGCTTTCTTT. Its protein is CAWSVPGPPNTEAFF.

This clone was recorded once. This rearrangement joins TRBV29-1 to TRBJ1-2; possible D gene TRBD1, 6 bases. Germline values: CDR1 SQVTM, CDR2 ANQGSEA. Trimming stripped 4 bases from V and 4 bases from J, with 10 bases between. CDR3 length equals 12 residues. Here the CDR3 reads CSVAGVLYGYTF. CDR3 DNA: TGCAGCGTTGCAGGGGTCCTCTATGGCTACACCTTC.

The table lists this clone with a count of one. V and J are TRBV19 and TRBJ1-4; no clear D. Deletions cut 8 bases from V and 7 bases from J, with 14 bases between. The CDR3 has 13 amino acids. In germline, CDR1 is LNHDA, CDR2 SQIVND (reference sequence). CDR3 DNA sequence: TGTGCCAGTGGGCGGGCTAGAGGTGAAAAACTGTTTTTT. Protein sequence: CASGRARGEKLFF.

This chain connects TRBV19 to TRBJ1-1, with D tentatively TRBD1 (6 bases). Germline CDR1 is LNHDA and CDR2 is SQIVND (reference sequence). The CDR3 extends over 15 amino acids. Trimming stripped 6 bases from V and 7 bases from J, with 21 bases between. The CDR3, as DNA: TGTGCCAGTAGACCTTCGACAGGTACCATGAGTGAAGCTTTCTTT. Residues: CASRPSTGTMSEAFF. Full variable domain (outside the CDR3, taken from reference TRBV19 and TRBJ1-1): DGGITQSPKYLFRKEGQNVTLSCEQNLNHDAMYWYRQDPGQGLRLIYYSQIVNDFQKGDIAEGYSVSREKKESFPLTVTSAQKNPTAFYLCASRPSTGTMSEAFFGQGTRLTVV.